One sample yielded the 9 T cell receptor beta chains listed below, sequenced in a study of STAT5B mutations in CD4+ large granular lymphocyte leukemia. Assay used: immunoSEQ multiplex PCR; TCRdb lists only in-frame clones, some missing. The data contain 25,000 to 40,000 clones, roughly 80% of them seen just once; the ten biggest clones take up 0.25% to 0.35%. The sample comprised CD4+ T cells from blood buffy coats. These receptors were taken from a human donor in good health.

This clone was detected only once. The chain joins TRBV11-3 to TRBJ2-3; 12 bases match TRBD2. Germline V gene lookup returns CDR1 SGHNT and CDR2 YENEEA. CDR3 length: 16 residues. Trimming removed 5 bases from V and 5 bases from J; junction bases left unmatched: 8. The chain's CDR3 is CASSKLAGGLLDTQYF. CDR3 coding DNA: TGTGCCAGCAGCAAGCTAGCGGGAGGGCTGTTAGATACGCAGTATTTT.

The genes are TRBV28 and TRBJ2-5, with D possibly called TRBD1 or TRBD2 (5 bases each). CDR3 length equals 16 residues. CDR1 and CDR2 (germline): MDHEN, SYDVKM. Trimming took off 3 bases at V and 6 bases at J, with 20 bases between the two ends. This chain's CDR3 is CASSFAGGQKGKTQYF. For the CDR3, the DNA is TGTGCCAGCAGTTTTGCTGGAGGACAAAAGGGGAAGACCCAGTACTTC.

This clone came up a few times. The rearrangement links TRBV9 to TRBJ1-2, with D tentatively TRBD1 (5 bases). Germline CDR1 SGDLS, CDR2 YYNGEE. The CDR3 totals 13 residues. V lost 6 bases to trimming and J lost 4 bases, with 13 bases between them. Here the CDR3 reads CASTAWGSYGYTF. The DNA for the CDR3 is TGTGCCAGCACTGCCTGGGGGTCCTATGGCTACACCTTC.

The rearrangement joins TRBV6-1 to TRBJ2-3, with D perhaps TRBD2 (5 bases). The CDR3 contains 16 residues. V was clipped by 1 base and J by 2 bases, with 13 bases between them. The germline CDR1 and CDR2 sequences are MNHNS and SASEGT. The CDR3 reads CASSEVSGRITDTQYF. The CDR3, as DNA: TGTGCCAGCAGTGAAGTGAGCGGCCGGATCACAGATACGCAGTATTTT.

The chain joins TRBV12-5 to TRBJ2-1, with unresolved D. Germline assignment: CDR1 LGHNT and CDR2 FRNRAP. This CDR3 is 13 amino acids long. The V end was cut by 5 bases, the J end by 4 bases, with 9 bases between. The CDR3 DNA reads as TGTGCTAGTGGTCTCACAGAATACAATGAGCAGTTCTTC. It specifies CASGLTEYNEQFF.

The chain joins TRBV4-2 to TRBJ2-7; 10 bases line up with TRBD1. The CDR3 runs to 18 residues. Germline V gene sequence: CDR1 LGHNA, CDR2 YNFKEQ. The V gene end was trimmed by 3 bases and the J gene end by 1 base; junction bases not matched to a gene: 12. For the CDR3, the DNA is TGTGCCAGCAGCCAGTTCGGACAGGGGGGAGGGAGGTCCTACGAGCAGTACTTC. Translated: CASSQFGQGGGRSYEQYF.

Only one count was recorded for this clone. The chain couples TRBV6-5 to TRBJ1-1, with D hard to call. Trimming took off 0 bases at V and 1 base at J, with 9 bases between the two ends. The CDR3 contains 15 residues. Germline CDR1 and CDR2: MNHEY and SVGAGI. Here the CDR3 DNA reads TGTGCCAGCAGTTACTCCTTCCGACAGAACACTGAAGCTTTCTTT. This translates into CASSYSFRQNTEAFF.

V gene TRBV6-1 combines with J gene TRBJ2-7; weak D call: TRBD1 (5 bases). Germline V lookup: CDR1 MNHNS, CDR2 SASEGT. The V gene lost 2 bases and the J gene lost 7 bases, with 12 bases spanning the gap. CDR3 length equals 13 residues. The CDR3 nucleotides are TGTGCCAGCAGTGAAATAGGGGCGGAAGAGCAGTACTTC. Protein product: CASSEIGAEEQYF.

The chain carries TRBV5-4 and TRBJ2-5; D is ambiguous. In germline, CDR1 is SGHNT, CDR2 YYREEE (reference sequence). V was shortened by 0 bases and J by 7 bases, with 19 bases between the two germline ends. The CDR3 is 16 residues long. CDR3 sequence: CASSLGLGQIEWTQYF. In nucleotides, the CDR3 is TGTGCCAGCAGCTTGGGGTTGGGCCAGATAGAGTGGACCCAGTACTTC.